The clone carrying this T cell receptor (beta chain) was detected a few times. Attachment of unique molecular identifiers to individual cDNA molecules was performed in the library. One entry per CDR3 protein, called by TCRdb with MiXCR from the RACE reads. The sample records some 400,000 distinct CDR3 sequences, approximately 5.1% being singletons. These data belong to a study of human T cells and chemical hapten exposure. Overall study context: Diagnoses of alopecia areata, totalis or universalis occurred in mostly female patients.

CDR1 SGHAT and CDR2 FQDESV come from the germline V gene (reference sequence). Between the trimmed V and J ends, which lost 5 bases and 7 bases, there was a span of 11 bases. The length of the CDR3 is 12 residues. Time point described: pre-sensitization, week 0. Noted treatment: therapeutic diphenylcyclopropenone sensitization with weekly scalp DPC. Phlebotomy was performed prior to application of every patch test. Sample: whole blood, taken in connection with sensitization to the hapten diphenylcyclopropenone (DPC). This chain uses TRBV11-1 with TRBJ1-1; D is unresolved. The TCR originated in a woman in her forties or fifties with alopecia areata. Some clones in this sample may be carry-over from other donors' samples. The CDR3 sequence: CASSADLFEAFF. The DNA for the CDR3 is TGTGCCAGCAGCGCCGACCTATTTGAAGCTTTCTTT.